These 23 T cell receptor beta chains were all obtained from the same sample, sequenced in a study of cytomegalovirus exposure and HLA in healthy donors. Primers included in the PCR were 60 Vbeta and 13 Jbeta primers. The table came from immunoSEQ multiplex PCR; TCRdb's copy has only in-frame clones and leaves some out. The sample shows some 180,000 clones, roughly four fifths of them seen only once. Sequencing was performed on PBMCs. These receptors all stem from a man younger than 35 in good health and CMV-seronegative.

Comment on this clone: Additional DNA sequences in this sample encode the identical CDR3. The rearrangement uses TRBV5-1 and TRBJ2-7; possibly TRBD1 for D (5 bases). V was pared by 4 bases and J by 3 bases, with 11 bases between. The CDR3 runs 13 residues. The germline gives CDR1 SGHRS, CDR2 YFSETQ. CDR3 loop: CASSRGQDYEQYF. In DNA, the CDR3 is TGCGCCAGCAGCCGAGGACAAGACTACGAGCAGTACTTC. Filled out from reference TRBV5-1 and TRBJ2-7, the complete variable domain reads KAGVTQTPRYLIKTRGQQVTLSCSPISGHRSVSWYQQTPGQGLQFLFEYFSETQRNKGNFPGRFSGRQFSNSRSEMNVSTLELGDSALYLCASSRGQDYEQYFGPGTRLTVT.

V and J are TRBV5-1 and TRBJ2-5, with 14 bases that match TRBD2. V trimming: 4 bases; J trimming: 4 bases; junction bases outside the gene matches: 12. The CDR3 extends over 18 amino acids. Germline CDR1 is SGHRS and CDR2 is YFSETQ. In DNA form, the CDR3 reads TGCGCCAGCAGCCCTTGGACTAGCGGGGGGCCCCCGCTAGAGACCCAGTACTTC. Its translation: CASSPWTSGGPPLETQYF.

This clone came up a few times. The chain combines TRBV6-5 with TRBJ1-5, with 10 bases lining up with TRBD1. Germline trimming cut 6 bases from V and 3 bases from J; bases unmatched to any gene: 5. Germline V CDR1 and CDR2: MNHEY, SVGAGI. CDR3 size: 15 residues. CDR3 residues: CASRKTGGFNQPQHF. CDR3 nucleotide sequence: TGTGCCAGCAGAAAGACAGGGGGCTTCAATCAGCCCCAGCATTTT.

The chain links TRBV27 to TRBJ2-3; TRBD2 agrees at 7 bases. CDR1 and CDR2 from the germline V gene are MNHEY and SMNVEV (reference sequence). The CDR3 covers 16 residues. V lost 1 base and J lost 9; bases outside the gene matches: 13. CDR3 protein: CASSLWAGAAQITQYF. CDR3 in DNA: TGTGCCAGCAGTTTATGGGCGGGAGCCGCACAGATAACGCAGTATTTT.

The chain joins TRBV5-4 to TRBJ1-1; 12 positions agree with TRBD1. The germline V gene has CDR1 SGHNT and CDR2 YYREEE (reference sequence). The CDR3 loop spans 17 amino acids. The V and J ends lost 0 bases and 6 bases, in that order; junction bases with no gene match: 9. The CDR3 loop is CASSLGDRGRAVAEAFF. As DNA, the CDR3 is TGTGCCAGCAGCTTGGGGGACAGGGGGCGGGCTGTGGCTGAAGCTTTCTTT.

This clone was counted a single time. The chain is built from TRBV6-1 and TRBJ1-3; D remains unclear. Between the trimmed V and J ends, which lost 6 bases and 1 base, there was a span of 7 bases. The CDR3 runs to 13 residues. Germline CDR1 MNHNS, CDR2 SASEGT. The CDR3 coding sequence is TGTGCCAGCAGGCAGTCTTCTGGAAACACCATATATTTT. Residues: CASRQSSGNTIYF.

This clone was found once. The rearrangement uses TRBV19 and TRBJ2-7, with a weak D call TRBD2 (6 bases). Germline CDR1 reads LNHDA; CDR2 reads SQIVND (reference sequence). V was shortened by 9 bases and J by 7 bases, with 16 bases between the two germline ends. The length of the CDR3 is 12 residues. The CDR3 loop is CASTLGGGEQYF. In nucleotides, the CDR3 is TGTGCCAGCACGCTGGGGGGTGGTGAGCAGTACTTC.

The rearrangement links TRBV5-4 to TRBJ1-1, with 7 bases identical to TRBD1. The CDR3 sequence is 15 residues long. The V and J ends lost 7 bases and 0 bases, in that order; junction bases with no gene match: 9. Looked up from germline, CDR1 is SGHNT and CDR2 is YYREEE (reference sequence). This CDR3 reads CASRGQGVLNTEAFF. CDR3 coding DNA: TGTGCCAGCCGGGGGCAGGGGGTACTGAACACTGAAGCTTTCTTT.

The chain is built from TRBV15 and TRBJ2-5, with TRBD1 as a possible D gene (7 bases). The CDR3 length is 14 residues. CDR1 is LNHNV, CDR2 YYDKDF, per germline (reference sequence). Trimming took 1 base from V and 4 from J, leaving 10 bases between them. CDR3 amino acids: CATSRGQGGETQYF. Written as DNA, the CDR3 is TGTGCCACCAGCAGAGGACAGGGAGGAGAGACCCAGTACTTC. Variable domain in full (rest from reference TRBV15 and TRBJ2-5): DAMVIQNPRYQVTQFGKPVTLSCSQTLNHNVMYWYQQKSSQAPKLLFHYYDKDFNNEADTPDNFQSRRPNTSFCFLDIRSPGLGDTAMYLCATSRGQGGETQYFGPGTRLLVL.

This chain links TRBV10-3 with TRBJ2-5, with a weak D call TRBD1 (6 bases). CDR1 and CDR2 (germline): ENHRY, SYGVKD. The CDR3 consists of 15 residues. V was trimmed by 0 bases and J by 0 bases, leaving 8 bases between them. CDR3 coding DNA: TGTGCCATCAGTGAGTCGAGGACAGACCAAGAGACCCAGTACTTC. Translation: CAISESRTDQETQYF.

The chain is built from TRBV5-1 and TRBJ2-3; TRBD2 matches at 7 bases. From germline, CDR1 is SGHRS and CDR2 YFSETQ. V lost 4 bases and J lost 0; bases outside the gene matches: 14. This CDR3 region has 18 residues. CDR3 sequence: CASSRGPSGGGSTDTQYF. The CDR3, as DNA: TGCGCCAGCAGCCGGGGCCCTAGTGGGGGGGGGAGCACAGATACGCAGTATTTT.

This clone was observed a handful of times. The rearrangement links TRBV6-6 to TRBJ1-1; TRBD1 matches 8 bases. The CDR3 is 16 residues long. The germline V gene has CDR1 MNHNY and CDR2 SVGAGI (reference sequence). With V trimmed by 6 bases and J by 1 base, 10 bases remained unmatched. DNA for the CDR3: TGTGCCAGCAGGTATACCCCGACAGGGGAGAACACTGAAGCTTTCTTT. Translating gives CASRYTPTGENTEAFF.

This clone has just a few counts. The chain couples TRBV19 to TRBJ1-1; D is uncertain. The CDR3 spans 14 residues. V was shortened by 4 bases and J by 1 base, with 10 bases between the two germline ends. In germline, CDR1 is LNHDA, CDR2 SQIVND (reference sequence). CDR3 DNA: TGTGCCAGTAGTAGGGCAACCCCGAACACTGAAGCTTTCTTT. Translated: CASSRATPNTEAFF.

This clone was seen a single time. The chain recombines TRBV18 with TRBJ2-7; TRBD1 is a possible D gene (5 bases). The CDR3 runs to 13 residues. Germline CDR1 KGHSH, CDR2 LQKENI. Trimming removed 3 bases at V and 3 bases at J, with 9 bases between. The DNA of the CDR3 is TGTGCCAGCTCACCCAGGGTTAACTACGAGCAGTACTTC. Translation gives CASSPRVNYEQYF.

This clone was observed a single time. The chain uses TRBV28 and TRBJ2-5, with 7 positions matching TRBD2. The CDR3 consists of 16 residues. Germline V gives CDR1 MDHEN, CDR2 SYDVKM. V shed 5 bases and J 1 base; nucleotides not matched to a gene: 10. The CDR3 here is CASSPEGLAVQETQYF. CDR3 in DNA: TGTGCCAGCAGTCCGGAGGGGCTAGCGGTCCAAGAGACCCAGTACTTC.

A few counts support this clone. The CDR3 DNA reads TGTGCCAGCAGGAGGGGGACAGGGGACTATGGCTACACCTTC. It encodes CASRRGTGDYGYTF. The V call is TRBV2, the J call TRBJ1-2; 10 bases fit TRBD1. The junction had 4 bases not matched to a gene; V was cut back by 6 bases and J by 3 bases. Per germline, CDR1 SNHLY and CDR2 FYNNEI. CDR3 length: 14 residues.

This chain connects TRBV19 to TRBJ1-6; a possible D gene is TRBD1 (5 bases). The CDR3 sequence is 15 residues long. The ends were cut back, 0 bases at V and 10 bases at J, with 13 bases in the middle. Germline V gene lookup returns CDR1 LNHDA and CDR2 SQIVND (reference sequence). In DNA, the CDR3 is TGTGCCAGTAGTATAGAGCCGGGGGTCGAGTCACCCCTCCACTTT. Encoded protein: CASSIEPGVESPLHF. Based on the CDR3 plus reference TRBV19 and TRBJ1-6, the full variable domain is DGGITQSPKYLFRKEGQNVTLSCEQNLNHDAMYWYRQDPGQGLRLIYYSQIVNDFQKGDIAEGYSVSREKKESFPLTVTSAQKNPTAFYLCASSIEPGVESPLHFGNGTRLTVT.

This clone was picked up one time. The V call is TRBV6-5, the J call TRBJ2-4; no definite D call. Germline V lookup: CDR1 MNHEY, CDR2 SVGAGI. The length of the CDR3 is 15 residues. V was clipped by 8 bases and J by 0 bases, with 14 bases between them. This CDR3 reads CASRGRPLAKNIQYF. DNA of the CDR3: TGTGCCAGCCGTGGCAGGCCGCTAGCCAAAAACATTCAGTACTTC.

The V gene is TRBV7-9, the J gene TRBJ2-1; 7 nucleotides agree with TRBD2. V lost 5 bases and J lost 6; bases outside the gene matches: 10. From germline, CDR1 is SEHNR and CDR2 FQNEAQ (reference sequence). The CDR3 consists of 15 residues. CDR3 DNA: TGTGCCAGCAGCCCCCGGGAGCGGGGAAGCAATGAGCAGTTCTTC. Protein: CASSPRERGSNEQFF. The full variable domain, its missing parts supplied by reference TRBV7-9 and TRBJ2-1, is DTGVSQNPRHKITKRGQNVTFRCDPISEHNRLYWYRQTLGQGPEFLTYFQNEAQLEKSRLLSDRFSAERPKGSFSTLEIQRTEQGDSAMYLCASSPRERGSNEQFFGPGTRLTVL.

The V call is TRBV2, the J call TRBJ1-4, with 9 bases that match TRBD1. V was clipped by 5 bases and J by 7 bases; unmatched bases: 5. CDR1 is SNHLY and CDR2 is FYNNEI in the germline V gene. The CDR3 runs to 14 residues. The CDR3 DNA sequence: TGTGCCAGCAGTAACCGGGACAGGGCTGAAAAACTGTTTTTT. Amino acids: CASSNRDRAEKLFF.

The rearrangement links TRBV11-2 to TRBJ1-6; D not resolved. V lost 5 bases to trimming and J lost 0 bases, with 11 bases between them. The CDR3 covers 16 residues. CDR1 SGHAT and CDR2 FQNNGV come from the germline V gene. For the CDR3, the DNA is TGTGCCAGCAGCGCCCTGGGGAGCTCCTATAATTCACCCCTCCACTTT. It is translated as CASSALGSSYNSPLHF.

This clone was observed a single time. This chain joins TRBV5-1 and TRBJ2-7; 9 positions agree with TRBD1. This CDR3 has 15 residues. Germline loops: CDR1 SGHRS, CDR2 YFSETQ. Trimming cost V 2 bases and J 5 bases; bases outside gene matches: 8. The CDR3, as DNA: TGCGCCAGCAGCTTTAAGGGACAGGGTGTAAACGAGCAGTACTTC. It encodes CASSFKGQGVNEQYF.

This clone is a singleton in its sample. V gene TRBV5-1 combines with J gene TRBJ2-7; possibly TRBD2 for D (5 bases). V lost 4 bases, J lost 0 bases, and 20 bases lay in between. The CDR3 consists of 17 residues. Germline loops: CDR1 SGHRS, CDR2 YFSETQ. CDR3 sequence: CASSLFASPGSSYEQYF. CDR3 nucleotide sequence: TGCGCCAGCAGCCTTTTCGCTAGCCCAGGATCCTCCTACGAGCAGTACTTC. The whole variable domain, filled in from reference TRBV5-1 and TRBJ2-7, reads KAGVTQTPRYLIKTRGQQVTLSCSPISGHRSVSWYQQTPGQGLQFLFEYFSETQRNKGNFPGRFSGRQFSNSRSEMNVSTLELGDSALYLCASSLFASPGSSYEQYFGPGTRLTVT.